These 8 T cell receptor beta chains originate from one sample sequenced in a study of cytomegalovirus exposure and HLA in healthy donors (dated by TCRdb to about 2017). Library preparation used the immunoSEQ multiplex PCR assay. The multiplex PCR relied on a mix of 60 forward primers for TCR Vbeta segments and 13 reverse primers for TCR Jbeta segments. The clones in this table, taken by TCRdb from immuneACCESS, are in-frame only. Not every clone is retained; where verified, under half of the shortfall comes from an unresolved V gene, and the cause of the rest is unknown. The sample table lists 60,000 to 65,000 clones, about 90% of them with a count of one. The ten biggest clones cover approximately 1.5% of the sample. Input material: PBMCs. These receptors all stem from a man aged 18 to 30 in good health and CMV-seronegative.

This clone was seen just once. J is TRBJ1-2 and V is TRBV19, with no clear D. The CDR3 spans 13 residues. The V gene's germline CDR1 is LNHDA and CDR2 SQIVND (reference sequence). V was shortened by 5 bases and J by 4 bases, with 11 bases between the two germline ends. CDR3 sequence (DNA): TGTGCCAGTAGTTGGGAGTCCAGCTATGGCTACACCTTC. This codes for CASSWESSYGYTF.

The chain employs TRBV30 and TRBJ2-7; TRBD1 might be the D (5 bases). The CDR3 is 14 amino acids. V lost 0 bases, J lost 4 bases, and 13 bases lay in between. Germline V CDR1 and CDR2: GTSNPN, SVGIG (reference sequence). The chain's CDR3 is CAWSVGRASYEQYF. DNA for the CDR3: TGTGCCTGGAGTGTAGGCAGGGCTTCTTACGAGCAGTACTTC.

The rearrangement uses TRBV28 and TRBJ1-6, with TRBD1 as a possible D gene (6 bases). CDR3 length: 17 amino acids. CDR1 MDHEN and CDR2 SYDVKM come from the germline V gene. V lost 6 bases to trimming and J lost 0 bases, with 15 bases between them. The CDR3 spells CASRGAAPSSYNSPLHF. The DNA for the CDR3 is TGTGCCAGCAGGGGGGCAGCACCTAGCTCCTATAATTCACCCCTCCACTTT.

The chain is built from TRBV5-5 and TRBJ1-2, with TRBD1 matching over 8 bases. V lost 5 bases to trimming and J lost 1 base; unmatched junction nucleotides: 4. CDR1 and CDR2 from the germline V gene are SGHKS and YYEKEE (reference sequence). CDR3 length: 14 amino acids. CDR3 loop: CASSSQGDNYGYTF. The CDR3 DNA reads as TGTGCCAGCAGTTCACAGGGGGATAACTATGGCTACACCTTC.

A single count supports this clone. This chain joins TRBV9 and TRBJ2-5; tentative D call: TRBD2 (6 bases). The CDR3 extends over 13 amino acids. Trimming removed 2 bases from V and 3 bases from J, with 8 bases in between. Per the germline V gene, CDR1 is SGDLS and CDR2 is YYNGEE. CDR3 sequence: CASSVWGEETQYF. The CDR3 coding sequence is TGTGCCAGCAGCGTTTGGGGGGAAGAGACCCAGTACTTC. The whole variable domain, filled in from reference TRBV9 and TRBJ2-5, reads DSGVTQTPKHLITATGQRVTLRCSPRSGDLSVYWYQQSLDQGLQFLIQYYNGEERAKGNILERFSAQQFPDLHSELNLSSLELGDSALYFCASSVWGEETQYFGPGTRLLVL.

The chain joins TRBV6-6 to TRBJ2-3; D is possibly TRBD1 (6 bases). The CDR3 length is 14 residues. Germline V gene data show CDR1 as MNHNY and CDR2 as SVGAGI (reference sequence). Trimming removed 7 bases from V and 6 bases from J, with 17 bases in between. This CDR3 reads CASTRRGMEDTQYF. In DNA form, the CDR3 reads TGTGCCAGCACCCGTAGGGGGATGGAGGATACGCAGTATTTT.

This chain joins TRBV9 and TRBJ2-2; no definite D call. The V end was cut by 0 bases, the J end by 7 bases, with 7 bases between. The germline CDR1 and CDR2 sequences are SGDLS and YYNGEE. The CDR3 covers 13 residues. The CDR3 DNA is TGTGCCAGCAGCGTAGCGGTCTACGGGGAGCTGTTTTTT. Its protein product is CASSVAVYGELFF.

This rearrangement joins TRBV5-1 to TRBJ2-7; 7 bases are shared with TRBD1. The germline V gene encodes CDR1 SGHRS and CDR2 YFSETQ. This CDR3 region has 14 residues. After removal of 1 base from V and 7 bases from J, the junction contained 8 bases not matched to a gene. CDR3 DNA: TGCGCCAGCAGCTTGAACCGGGACAGAGGAGAGCAGTACTTC. As protein: CASSLNRDRGEQYF.